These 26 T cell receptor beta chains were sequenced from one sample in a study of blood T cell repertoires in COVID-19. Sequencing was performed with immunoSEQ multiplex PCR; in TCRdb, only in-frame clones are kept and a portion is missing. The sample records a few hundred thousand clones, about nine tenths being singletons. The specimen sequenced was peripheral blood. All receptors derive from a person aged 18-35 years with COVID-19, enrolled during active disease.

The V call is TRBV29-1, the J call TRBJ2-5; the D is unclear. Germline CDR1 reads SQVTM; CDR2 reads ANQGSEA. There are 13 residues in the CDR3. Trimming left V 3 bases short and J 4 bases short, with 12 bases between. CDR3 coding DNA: TGCAGCGTTGAGGCCCTACGGAGAGAGACCCAGTACTTC. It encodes CSVEALRRETQYF.

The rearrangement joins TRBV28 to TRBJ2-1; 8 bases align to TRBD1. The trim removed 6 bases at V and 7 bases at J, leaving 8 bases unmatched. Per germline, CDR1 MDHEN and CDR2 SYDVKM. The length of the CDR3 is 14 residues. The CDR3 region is CASREGGDRNEQFF. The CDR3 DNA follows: TGTGCCAGCAGGGAGGGCGGGGACAGGAATGAGCAGTTCTTC.

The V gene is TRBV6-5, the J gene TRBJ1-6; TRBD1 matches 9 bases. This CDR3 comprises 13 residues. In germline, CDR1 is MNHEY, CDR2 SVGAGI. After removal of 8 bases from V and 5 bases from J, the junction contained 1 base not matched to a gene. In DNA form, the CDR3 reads TGTGCCAGCGGGGACAGGGATAATTCACCCCTCCACTTT. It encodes CASGDRDNSPLHF.

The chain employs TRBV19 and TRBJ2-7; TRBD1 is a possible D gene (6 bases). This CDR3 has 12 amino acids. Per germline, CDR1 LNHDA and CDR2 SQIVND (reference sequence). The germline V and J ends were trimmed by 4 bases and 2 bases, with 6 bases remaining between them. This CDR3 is CASSNRAYEQYF. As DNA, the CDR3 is TGTGCCAGTAGTAACAGGGCCTACGAGCAGTACTTC.

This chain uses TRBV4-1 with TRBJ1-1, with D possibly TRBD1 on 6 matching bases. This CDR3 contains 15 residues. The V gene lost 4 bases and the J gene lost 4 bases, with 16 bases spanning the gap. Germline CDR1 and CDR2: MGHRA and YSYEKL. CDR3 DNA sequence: TGCGCCAGCAGCCTCGAAGCGGGGGCTGGCACTGAAGCTTTCTTT. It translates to CASSLEAGAGTEAFF.

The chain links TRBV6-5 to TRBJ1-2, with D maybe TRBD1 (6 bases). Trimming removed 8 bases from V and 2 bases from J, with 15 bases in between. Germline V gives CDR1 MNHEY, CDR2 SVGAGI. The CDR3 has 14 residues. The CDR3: CASSLGGANYGYTF. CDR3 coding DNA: TGTGCCAGCTCCCTTGGGGGGGCGAACTATGGCTACACCTTC.

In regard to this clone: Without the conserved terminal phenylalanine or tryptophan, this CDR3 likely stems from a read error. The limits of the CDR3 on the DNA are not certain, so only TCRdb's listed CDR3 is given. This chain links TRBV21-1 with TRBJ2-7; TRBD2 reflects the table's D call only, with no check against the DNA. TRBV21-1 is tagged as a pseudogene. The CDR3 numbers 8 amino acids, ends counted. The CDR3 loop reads CASSIPGC.

CDR3 DNA: TGCGCCAGCTTCCCGGGGGTCGGAAACACCATATATTTT. Amino acids: CASFPGVGNTIYF. The chain recombines TRBV5-1 with TRBJ1-3; possible D gene TRBD1, 5 bases. Germline V gene data show CDR1 as SGHRS and CDR2 as YFSETQ. Trimming removed 7 bases at V and 4 bases at J, with 12 bases between. The CDR3 is 13 residues long.

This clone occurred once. The CDR3 nucleotides read TGTGCCAGTAGTATAGACCCGGGACAGGGGAGGGTCACTGAAGCTTTCTTT. It specifies CASSIDPGQGRVTEAFF. The chain couples TRBV19 to TRBJ1-1; TRBD1 matches 10 bases. This CDR3 is built from 17 residues. Unmatched junction bases numbered 8, after V lost 0 bases and J lost 4 bases. Germline lookup yields CDR1 LNHDA and CDR2 SQIVND (reference sequence).

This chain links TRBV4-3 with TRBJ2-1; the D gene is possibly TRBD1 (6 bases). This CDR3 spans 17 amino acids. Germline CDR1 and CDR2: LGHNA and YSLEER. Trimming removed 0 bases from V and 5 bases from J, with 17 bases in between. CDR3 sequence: CASSQEWAPQGHNEQFF. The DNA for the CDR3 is TGCGCCAGCAGCCAAGAGTGGGCTCCACAGGGACACAATGAGCAGTTCTTC.

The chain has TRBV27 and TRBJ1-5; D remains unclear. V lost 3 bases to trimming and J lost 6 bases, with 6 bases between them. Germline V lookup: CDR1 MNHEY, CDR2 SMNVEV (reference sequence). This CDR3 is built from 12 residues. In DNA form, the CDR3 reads TGTGCCAGCAGTTTTAACGGTCAGCCCCAGCATTTT. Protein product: CASSFNGQPQHF.

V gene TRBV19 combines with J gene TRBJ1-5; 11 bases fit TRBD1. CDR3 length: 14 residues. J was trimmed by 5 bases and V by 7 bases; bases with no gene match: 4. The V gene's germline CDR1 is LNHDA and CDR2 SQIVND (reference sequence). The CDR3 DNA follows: TGTGCCAGTAAATGGGGACAGGGGGATCAGCCCCAGCATTTT. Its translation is CASKWGQGDQPQHF.

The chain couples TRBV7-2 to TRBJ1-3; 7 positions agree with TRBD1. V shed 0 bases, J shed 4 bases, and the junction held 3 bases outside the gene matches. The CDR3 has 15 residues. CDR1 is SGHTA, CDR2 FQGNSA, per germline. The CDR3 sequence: CASSLAGGAGNTIYF. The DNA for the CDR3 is TGTGCCAGCAGCTTAGCAGGGGGCGCGGGAAACACCATATATTTT.

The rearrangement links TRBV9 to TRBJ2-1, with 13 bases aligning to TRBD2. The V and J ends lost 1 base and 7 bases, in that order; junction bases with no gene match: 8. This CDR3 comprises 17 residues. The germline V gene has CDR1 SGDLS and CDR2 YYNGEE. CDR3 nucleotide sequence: TGTGCCAGCAGCGTACGCCCGGGACTAGCGGGACGAAATGAGCAGTTCTTC. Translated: CASSVRPGLAGRNEQFF.

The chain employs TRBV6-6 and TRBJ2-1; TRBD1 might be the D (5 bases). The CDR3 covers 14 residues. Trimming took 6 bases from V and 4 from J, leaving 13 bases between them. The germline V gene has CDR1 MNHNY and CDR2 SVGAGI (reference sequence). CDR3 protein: CASRVDSFYNEQFF. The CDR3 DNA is TGTGCCAGCAGGGTAGACAGCTTTTACAATGAGCAGTTCTTC.

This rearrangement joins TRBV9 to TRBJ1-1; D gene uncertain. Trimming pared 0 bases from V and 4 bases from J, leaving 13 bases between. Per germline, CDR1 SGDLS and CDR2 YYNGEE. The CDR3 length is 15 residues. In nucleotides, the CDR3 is TGTGCCAGCAGCGTAGATCTCGAAGAGGCCACTGAAGCTTTCTTT. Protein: CASSVDLEEATEAFF.

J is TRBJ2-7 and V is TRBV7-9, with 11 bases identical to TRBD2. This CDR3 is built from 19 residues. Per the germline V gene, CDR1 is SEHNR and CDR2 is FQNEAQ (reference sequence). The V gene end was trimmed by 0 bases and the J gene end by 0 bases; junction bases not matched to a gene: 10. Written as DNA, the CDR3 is TGTGCCAGCAGCTTAGCCGGGACTAGCGGACCATCGGGCTCCTACGAGCAGTACTTC. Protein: CASSLAGTSGPSGSYEQYF.

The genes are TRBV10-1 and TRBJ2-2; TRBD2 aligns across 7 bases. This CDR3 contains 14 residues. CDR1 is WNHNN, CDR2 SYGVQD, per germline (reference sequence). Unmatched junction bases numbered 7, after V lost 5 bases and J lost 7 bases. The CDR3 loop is CASSRDYPIGELFF. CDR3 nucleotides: TGCGCCAGCAGTCGGGACTACCCCATCGGGGAGCTGTTTTTT.

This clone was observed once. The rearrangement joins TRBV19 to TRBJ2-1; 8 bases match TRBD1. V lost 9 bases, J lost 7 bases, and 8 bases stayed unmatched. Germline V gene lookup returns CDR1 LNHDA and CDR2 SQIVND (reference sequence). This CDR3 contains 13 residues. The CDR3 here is CASAGGPRNEQFF. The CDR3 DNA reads TGTGCCAGCGCAGGGGGCCCAAGGAATGAGCAGTTCTTC.

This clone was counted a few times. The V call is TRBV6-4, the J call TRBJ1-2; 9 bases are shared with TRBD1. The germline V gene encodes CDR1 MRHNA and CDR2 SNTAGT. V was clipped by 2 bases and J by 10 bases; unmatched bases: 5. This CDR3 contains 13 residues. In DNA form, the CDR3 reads TGTGCCAGCAGTGACCTCGGGACAGGGCACTACACCTTC. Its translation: CASSDLGTGHYTF.

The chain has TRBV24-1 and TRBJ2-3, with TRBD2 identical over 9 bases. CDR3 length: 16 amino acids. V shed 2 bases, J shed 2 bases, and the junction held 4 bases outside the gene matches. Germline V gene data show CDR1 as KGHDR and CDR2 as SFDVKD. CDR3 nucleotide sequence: TGTGCCACCAGTGATTGGGCTAGCGGGAACACAGATACGCAGTATTTT. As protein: CATSDWASGNTDTQYF.

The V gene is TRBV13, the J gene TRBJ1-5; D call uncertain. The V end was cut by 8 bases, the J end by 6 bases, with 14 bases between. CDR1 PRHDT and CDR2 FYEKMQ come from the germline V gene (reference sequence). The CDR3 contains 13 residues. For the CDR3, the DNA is TGTGCCAGCTCGGAAGCAGGTATTCAGCCCCAGCATTTT. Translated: CASSEAGIQPQHF.

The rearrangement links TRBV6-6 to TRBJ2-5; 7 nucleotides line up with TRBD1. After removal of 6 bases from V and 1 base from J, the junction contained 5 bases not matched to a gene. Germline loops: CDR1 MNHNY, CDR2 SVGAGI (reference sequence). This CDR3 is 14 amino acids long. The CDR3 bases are TGTGCCAGCAGCGTCGGGACAGTCCAAGAGACCCAGTACTTC. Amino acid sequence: CASSVGTVQETQYF.

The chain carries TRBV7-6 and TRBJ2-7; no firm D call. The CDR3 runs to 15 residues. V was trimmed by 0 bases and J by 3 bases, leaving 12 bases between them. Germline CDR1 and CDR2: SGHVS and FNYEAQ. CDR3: CASSLALGSSYEQYF. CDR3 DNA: TGTGCCAGCAGCTTAGCGCTTGGTAGCAGCTACGAGCAGTACTTC.

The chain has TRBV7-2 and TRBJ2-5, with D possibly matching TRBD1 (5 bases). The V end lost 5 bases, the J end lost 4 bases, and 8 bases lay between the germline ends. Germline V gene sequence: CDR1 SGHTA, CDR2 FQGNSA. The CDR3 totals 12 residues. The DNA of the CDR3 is TGTGCCAGCAGCCAGGGAAGAGAGACCCAGTACTTC. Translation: CASSQGRETQYF.

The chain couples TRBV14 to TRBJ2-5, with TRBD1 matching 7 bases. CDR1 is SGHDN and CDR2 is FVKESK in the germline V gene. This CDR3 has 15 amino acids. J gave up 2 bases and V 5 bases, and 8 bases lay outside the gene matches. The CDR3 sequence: CASSYTGALQETQYF. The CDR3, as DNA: TGTGCCAGCAGCTATACAGGGGCCTTACAAGAGACCCAGTACTTC.